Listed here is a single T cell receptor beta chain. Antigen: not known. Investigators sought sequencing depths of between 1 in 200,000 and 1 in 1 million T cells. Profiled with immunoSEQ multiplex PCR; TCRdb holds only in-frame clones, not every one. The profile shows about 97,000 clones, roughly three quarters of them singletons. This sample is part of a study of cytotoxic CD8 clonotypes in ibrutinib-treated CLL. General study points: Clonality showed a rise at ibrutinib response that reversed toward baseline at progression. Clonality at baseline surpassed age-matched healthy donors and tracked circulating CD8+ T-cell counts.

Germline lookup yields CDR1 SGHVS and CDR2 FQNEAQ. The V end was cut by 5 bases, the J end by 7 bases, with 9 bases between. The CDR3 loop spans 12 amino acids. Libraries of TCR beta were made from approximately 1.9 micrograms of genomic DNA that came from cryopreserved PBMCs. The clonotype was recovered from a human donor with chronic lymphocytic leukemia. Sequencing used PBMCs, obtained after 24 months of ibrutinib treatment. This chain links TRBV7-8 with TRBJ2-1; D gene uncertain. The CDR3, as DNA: TGTGCCAGCAGCCAGGTTGTAAATGAGCAGTTCTTC. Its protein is CASSQVVNEQFF.